This TCR beta chain originates from a study of cytomegalovirus exposure and HLA in healthy donors. Whole-study context: Earlier, some 170 million T cells were analyzed, and some 120 million unique TCR beta sequences were found among them.

PCR used 60 Vbeta primers and 13 Jbeta primers. TCRdb keeps only in-frame clones here, not all; method: immunoSEQ multiplex PCR. The sample has 100,000 or so clones; roughly 70% are singletons. This clone was seen more than once but under ten times. Its antigen is not known. The germline CDR1 and CDR2 sequences are LGHNA and YNFKEQ. This CDR3 has 16 amino acids. The trim removed 0 bases at V and 4 bases at J, leaving 5 bases unmatched. Findings and caveats of the study: Later analysis demonstrated an association between a missense DCLRE1C variant and TCR beta V- and J-gene trimming. Excluded: some indistinguishable V segments such as TRBV6-2 and TRBV6-3.

Each of the donors was a healthy bone marrow donor. The source of this sequence is a man aged 40-49 years in good health and CMV-seropositive. The chain has TRBV4-2 and TRBJ2-5; TRBD2 aligns across 10 bases. The sequencing input was PBMCs. The CDR3 DNA is TGTGCCAGCAGCCAAGAGTCTAGCGGGAGAGGAGAGACCCAGTACTTC. Translated: CASSQESSGRGETQYF.